These 24 T cell receptor beta chains came from one sample sequenced in a study of blood T cell repertoires in COVID-19. Generated by immunoSEQ multiplex PCR, the TCRdb table keeps only in-frame clones and is missing some. The sample lists around 230,000 clones, about 91% occurring once. Source material: PBMCs or T cells enriched from blood (not recorded which). These receptors were collected from a woman aged 40-49 years with acute COVID-19.

This clone was seen more than once but under ten times. The J gene is TRBJ2-7, the V gene TRBV4-2; TRBD2 matches 11 bases. The CDR3 has 20 residues. Germline loops: CDR1 LGHNA, CDR2 YNFKEQ. J gave up 3 bases and V 0 bases, and 16 bases lay outside the gene matches. DNA for the CDR3: TGTGCCAGCAGCCAAGAGTCTTCCGGAAGTAGCGGGGGGGCCTACTACGAGCAGTACTTC. It codes for CASSQESSGSSGGAYYEQYF.

The J gene is TRBJ2-1, the V gene TRBV6-5; no definite D call. The CDR3 has 13 amino acids. V was clipped by 2 bases and J by 8 bases, with 10 bases between them. Germline CDR1 is MNHEY and CDR2 is SVGAGI. CDR3 DNA sequence: TGTGCCAGCAGTTACGTCCACCGGGATGAGCAGTTCTTC. Its protein is CASSYVHRDEQFF.

The V gene is TRBV2, the J gene TRBJ2-7, with TRBD2 identical over 8 bases. V was pared by 4 bases and J by 6 bases, with 5 bases of the junction left unmatched. This CDR3 region has 13 residues. The germline V gene encodes CDR1 SNHLY and CDR2 FYNNEI. CDR3 sequence: CASSVKREFEQYV. For the CDR3, the DNA is TGTGCCAGCAGTGTGAAGCGGGAGTTCGAGCAGTACGTC.

The J gene is TRBJ2-7, the V gene TRBV6-2 or TRBV6-3, with a possible D match to TRBD2 (5 bases). Trimming left V 5 bases short and J 4 bases short, with 15 bases between. Germline assignment: CDR1 MNHEY and CDR2 SVGEGT. This CDR3 has 14 residues. The CDR3 is CASSTPGNLYEQYF. Written as DNA, the CDR3 is TGTGCCAGCAGTACGCCGGGAAACTTATACGAGCAGTACTTC.

This chain connects TRBV5-1 to TRBJ1-6; 8 nucleotides match TRBD1. Looked up from germline, CDR1 is SGHRS and CDR2 is YFSETQ. V was clipped by 3 bases and J by 6 bases; unmatched bases: 8. This CDR3 spans 16 amino acids. In DNA, the CDR3 is TGCGCCAGCAGCTCCGCAGGACAGGGCACTAATTCACCCCTCCACTTT. It codes for CASSSAGQGTNSPLHF.

The chain joins TRBV12-3 or TRBV12-4 to TRBJ2-1; 10 nucleotides align to TRBD1. V lost 7 bases, J lost 6 bases, and 3 bases stayed unmatched. The CDR3 loop spans 13 amino acids. Here the CDR3 DNA reads TGTGCCAGCAAGCGGACAGGGGGCAATGAGCAGTTCTTC. This encodes CASKRTGGNEQFF.

The gene calls are TRBV29-1 and TRBJ1-2; D is possibly TRBD1 (5 bases). Germline lookup yields CDR1 SQVTM and CDR2 ANQGSEA. Trimming left V 0 bases short and J 1 base short, with 12 bases between. CDR3 size: 15 residues. CDR3 sequence: CSVEDGGGVNYGYTF. DNA of the CDR3: TGCAGCGTTGAAGATGGAGGAGGGGTTAACTATGGCTACACCTTC.

The genes are TRBV11-3 and TRBJ1-1; D gene ambiguous. The CDR3 has 12 amino acids. CDR1 is SGHNT, CDR2 YENEEA, per germline. Trimming took off 7 bases at V and 1 base at J, with 7 bases between the two ends. The CDR3 loop is CASKRGNTEAFF. CDR3 DNA sequence: TGTGCCAGCAAACGGGGGAACACTGAAGCTTTCTTT.

This chain uses TRBV2 with TRBJ1-1; 7 bases fit TRBD1. This CDR3 spans 15 amino acids. Trimming removed 2 bases from V and 1 base from J; junction bases left unmatched: 4. Germline V gives CDR1 SNHLY, CDR2 FYNNEI. Written as DNA, the CDR3 is TGTGCCAGCAGTGAATACGGGACAGCGAACACTGAAGCTTTCTTT. As protein: CASSEYGTANTEAFF.

The rearrangement joins TRBV2 to TRBJ1-6; 7 bases match TRBD1. Germline values: CDR1 SNHLY, CDR2 FYNNEI. This CDR3 comprises 15 residues. V trimming: 7 bases; J trimming: 6 bases; junction bases outside the gene matches: 9. CDR3 sequence reads: CASNRDRAANSPLHF. CDR3 sequence (DNA): TGTGCCAGCAATCGAGACAGGGCTGCTAATTCACCCCTCCACTTT.

The gene calls are TRBV3-1 (or the pseudogene TRBV3-2) and TRBJ2-7; D may be TRBD2 (6 bases). Germline lookup yields CDR1 LGHDT and CDR2 YNNKEL (reference sequence). The CDR3 has 15 residues. Trimming cost V 1 base and J 7 bases, with 17 bases left between them. This CDR3 is CASSQGDGVAGEQYV. The CDR3 coding sequence is TGTGCCAGCAGCCAAGGGGACGGGGTGGCGGGGGAGCAGTACGTC.

This rearrangement joins TRBV2 to TRBJ2-6; 9 bases are a match to TRBD2. CDR3 length: 14 residues. The germline CDR1 and CDR2 sequences are SNHLY and FYNNEI. Trimming cost V 11 bases and J 0 bases; bases outside gene matches: 2. The CDR3 region is CASSGTSGANVLTF. CDR3 nucleotide sequence: TGTGCCTCTAGCGGGACCTCTGGGGCCAACGTCCTGACTTTC.

The rearrangement joins TRBV7-2 to TRBJ2-2; 8 bases are a match to TRBD2. The J segment lost 4 bases and the V segment lost 2 bases, leaving 15 bases of the junction unmatched. The CDR3 contains 19 residues. CDR1 is SGHTA, CDR2 FQGNSA, per germline. The DNA for the CDR3 is TGTGCCAGCAGCTTACCGGCCTGGGCGGGGGGTCCACCCACCGGGGAGCTGTTTTTT. Translation gives CASSLPAWAGGPPTGELFF.

The chain links TRBV7-2 to TRBJ2-5; TRBD1 matches at 7 bases. Germline V gene lookup returns CDR1 SGHTA and CDR2 FQGNSA. V gave up 6 bases and J gave up 1 base; unmatched junction bases: 5. There are 14 residues in the CDR3. The CDR3 sequence: CASSSTGAQETQYF. CDR3 nucleotides: TGTGCCAGCAGTTCCACAGGGGCCCAAGAGACCCAGTACTTC.

V is TRBV9 and J is TRBJ2-7, with D tentatively TRBD2 (6 bases). V lost 0 bases, J lost 0 bases, and 10 bases lay in between. CDR3 size: 15 residues. CDR1 is SGDLS, CDR2 YYNGEE, per germline. The DNA of the CDR3 is TGTGCCAGCAGCGTAGGTGGGGGGAACTCCTACGAGCAGTACTTC. Its translation: CASSVGGGNSYEQYF.

This rearrangement joins TRBV19 to TRBJ1-1, with a tentative D call TRBD1 (5 bases). Trimming pared 1 base from V and 3 bases from J, leaving 12 bases between. This CDR3 region has 15 residues. Germline CDR1 reads LNHDA; CDR2 reads SQIVND (reference sequence). CDR3 sequence: CASSIGQGLDTEAFF. The CDR3 bases are TGTGCCAGTAGTATAGGGCAGGGATTGGACACTGAAGCTTTCTTT.

The chain has TRBV6-2 or TRBV6-3 and TRBJ2-5; 9 bases fit TRBD2. Germline values: CDR1 MNHEY, CDR2 SVGEGT. The CDR3 is 17 amino acids. V shed 0 bases, J shed 4 bases, and the junction held 9 bases outside the gene matches. The CDR3 region is CASSYSPSSGDGETQYF. In DNA form, the CDR3 reads TGTGCCAGCAGTTACTCACCGTCTAGCGGGGATGGAGAGACCCAGTACTTC.

The V and J genes are TRBV3-1 (or the pseudogene TRBV3-2) and TRBJ2-2; 10 nucleotides agree with TRBD1. V was pared by 3 bases and J by 7 bases, with 8 bases of the junction left unmatched. Germline V gives CDR1 LGHDT, CDR2 YNNKEL (reference sequence). There are 16 residues in the CDR3. DNA of the CDR3: TGTGCCAGCAGCCACTCTCGGGACAGGGGTTTCGGGGAGCTGTTTTTT. Residues: CASSHSRDRGFGELFF.

CDR3 region: CASLGQGAGNQPQHF. The CDR3 DNA reads as TGTGCCAGCCTGGGACAGGGGGCGGGCAATCAGCCCCAGCATTTT. The chain carries TRBV2 and TRBJ1-5; 12 bases are a match to TRBD1. This CDR3 spans 15 amino acids. V gave up 8 bases and J gave up 2 bases; unmatched junction bases: 4. From germline, CDR1 is SNHLY and CDR2 FYNNEI.

V and J are TRBV9 and TRBJ1-2; possibly TRBD1 for D (6 bases). This CDR3 is 13 amino acids long. Germline lookup yields CDR1 SGDLS and CDR2 YYNGEE. Trimming pared 0 bases from V and 8 bases from J, leaving 11 bases between. This CDR3 is CASSVGRGRGYTF. The DNA for the CDR3 is TGTGCCAGCAGCGTAGGCAGGGGAAGAGGCTACACCTTC. Full variable domain (outside the CDR3, taken from reference TRBV9 and TRBJ1-2): DSGVTQTPKHLITATGQRVTLRCSPRSGDLSVYWYQQSLDQGLQFLIQYYNGEERAKGNILERFSAQQFPDLHSELNLSSLELGDSALYFCASSVGRGRGYTFGSGTRLTVV.

The rearrangement uses TRBV6-2 or TRBV6-3 and TRBJ2-7, with 7 bases aligning to TRBD1. Trimming cost V 2 bases and J 1 base; bases outside gene matches: 5. The CDR3 contains 15 residues. The V gene's germline CDR1 is MNHEY and CDR2 SVGEGT. For the CDR3, the DNA is TGTGCCAGCAGTTACCTCCCGGGACAGTCCTACGAGCAGTACGTC. This encodes CASSYLPGQSYEQYV.

This clone is a singleton in its sample. CDR3 residues: CASRVSGGAVEQYF. CDR3 sequence (DNA): TGTGCCAGCAGAGTAAGCGGGGGGGCTGTCGAGCAGTACTTC. This chain links TRBV7-2 with TRBJ2-7; 10 bases align to TRBD2. CDR1 and CDR2 from the germline V gene are SGHTA and FQGNSA. V shed 6 bases and J 6 bases; nucleotides not matched to a gene: 8. The CDR3 is 14 residues long. Full variable domain (remainder filled in from reference TRBV7-2 and TRBJ2-7): GAGVSQSPSNKVTEKGKDVELRCDPISGHTALYWYRQSLGQGLEFLIYFQGNSAPDKSGLPSDRFSAERTGGSVSTLTIQRTQQEDSAVYLCASRVSGGAVEQYFGPGTRLTVT.

V is TRBV5-1 and J is TRBJ2-3; 11 bases fit TRBD2. Trimming removed 7 bases from V and 5 bases from J; junction bases left unmatched: 12. Germline CDR1 SGHRS, CDR2 YFSETQ. This CDR3 is built from 16 residues. The CDR3 bases are TGCGCCAGCTCAGTGGGTAGCGGGAGGGCCGTAGATACGCAGTATTTT. This codes for CASSVGSGRAVDTQYF.

The chain carries TRBV12-3 or TRBV12-4 and TRBJ2-7; weak D call: TRBD2 (6 bases). The CDR3 sequence is 11 residues long. The V and J ends lost 6 bases and 4 bases respectively, with 7 bases between them. The CDR3 coding sequence is TGTGCCAGCAGCCGGGGGTACGAGCAGTACGTC. Protein sequence: CASSRGYEQYV.